The source of this TCR beta chain is a study of shared clonotypes between healthy human individuals. The CDR3 has 14 amino acids. J gave up 7 bases and V 5 bases, and 6 bases lay outside the gene matches. The germline CDR1 and CDR2 sequences are MDHEN and SYDVKM. Produced via immunoSEQ multiplex PCR; TCRdb's table is partial and in-frame only. The sample carries around 1.9 million clones, 80% to 95% recorded once. Only CD45RO-negative cells positively selected for CCR7 counted as naive CD8 cells, so terminally differentiated effector memory CD45RA+ cells were excluded. Healthy adults negative for HIV, lacking recent acute infections or vaccinations, served as donors.

V and J are TRBV28 and TRBJ1-3, with 9 bases aligning to TRBD1. The material sequenced was naive CD8+ T cells from PBMCs. This clonotype was sampled from a man between 18 and 29 years old in good health. Some clones in this sample may be carry-over from other donors' samples. In DNA, the CDR3 is TGTGCCAGCAGTCCGGGACAGGGAATTAACACCATATATTTT. It specifies CASSPGQGINTIYF.